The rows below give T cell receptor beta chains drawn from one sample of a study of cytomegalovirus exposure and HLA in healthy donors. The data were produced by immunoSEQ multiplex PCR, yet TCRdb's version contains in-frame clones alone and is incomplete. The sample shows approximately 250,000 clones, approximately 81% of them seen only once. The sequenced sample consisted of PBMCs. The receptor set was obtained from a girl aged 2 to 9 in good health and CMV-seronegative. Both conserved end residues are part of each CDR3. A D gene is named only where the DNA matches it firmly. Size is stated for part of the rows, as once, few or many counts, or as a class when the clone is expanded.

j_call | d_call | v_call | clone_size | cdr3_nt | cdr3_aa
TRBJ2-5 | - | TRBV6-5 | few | TGTGCCAGCAGTTACAGGGGGGAGACCCAGTACTTC | CASSYRGETQYF
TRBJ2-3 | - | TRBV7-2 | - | TGTGCCAGCGCCGCCTACACACAAAGGGGGTCAGATACGCAGTGTTTT | CASAAYTQRGSDTQCF
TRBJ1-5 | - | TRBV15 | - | TGTGCCACCAGCAGAGATCCTGGGGGGACTCAGCCCCAGCATTTT | CATSRDPGGTQPQHF
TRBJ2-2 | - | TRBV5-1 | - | TGCGCCAGCAGACAGAACACCGGGGAGCTGTTTTTT | CASRQNTGELFF
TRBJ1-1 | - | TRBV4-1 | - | TGCGCCAGCAGCCAAGATTGGGGCAACGAAGCTTTCTTT | CASSQDWGNEAFF
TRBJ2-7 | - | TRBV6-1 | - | TGTGCCAGCAGTGAGCAACAGCTCTCCTACGAGCAGTACTTC | CASSEQQLSYEQYF
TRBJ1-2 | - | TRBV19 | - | TGTGCCAGTAGTATAGCTAGGGGACACTCCAATGGCTACACCTTC | CASSIARGHSNGYTF
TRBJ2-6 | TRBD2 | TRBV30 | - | TGTGCCTGGAGCTCCTTCTTCTCCGGGACTACGGAATCAGTAGCTGGGGCCAACGTCCTGACTTTC | CAWSSFFSGTTESVAGANVLTF
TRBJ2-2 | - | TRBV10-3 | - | TGTGCCATCAGTGAGAGCAGGGATACCGGGGAGCTGTTTTTT | CAISESRDTGELFF
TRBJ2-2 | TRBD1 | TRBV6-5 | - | TGTGCCAGCAGTTATGAAGGGACAGGGGGCGAGGAGCTGTTTTTT | CASSYEGTGGEELFF
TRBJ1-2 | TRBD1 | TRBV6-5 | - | TGTGCCAGCAGTAGGGACAGACTTGCCTATGGCTACACCTTC | CASSRDRLAYGYTF
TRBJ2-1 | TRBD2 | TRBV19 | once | TGTGCCAGTAGTATCGTAGGTAGCGGGGGCCCGAGCTCCTACAATGAGCAGTTCTTC | CASSIVGSGGPSSYNEQFF
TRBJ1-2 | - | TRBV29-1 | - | TGCAGCGTTGACAGGGACTATGGCTACACCTTC | CSVDRDYGYTF
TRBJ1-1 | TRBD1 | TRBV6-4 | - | TGTGCCAGCAGTGACCCAAACAGGGGGCAGAACACTGAAGCTTTCTTT | CASSDPNRGQNTEAFF
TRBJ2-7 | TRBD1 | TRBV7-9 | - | TGTGCCAGCAGCAACGACAGGGGGGGAAACTACGAGCAGTACTTC | CASSNDRGGNYEQYF
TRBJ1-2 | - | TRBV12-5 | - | TGTGCTAGTGGGCACGCTGGTCAGGCTAACTATGGCTACACCTTC | CASGHAGQANYGYTF
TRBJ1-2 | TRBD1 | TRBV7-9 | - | TGTTCCAGCAGCTCCCAAGTGGGACAGGAATATGGCTACACCTTC | CSSSSQVGQEYGYTF
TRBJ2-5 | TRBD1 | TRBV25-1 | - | TGTGCCAGTCGATACGGACAGGGGAACCAAGAGACCCAGTACTTC | CASRYGQGNQETQYF
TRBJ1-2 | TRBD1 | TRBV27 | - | TGTGCCAGCAGTAGGACAGGACCCCTCTTAGGCTACACCTTC | CASSRTGPLLGYTF
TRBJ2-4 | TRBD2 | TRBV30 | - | TGTGCCTGGAGTGAAGGACTAGCGGGAAACATTCAGTACTTC | CAWSEGLAGNIQYF
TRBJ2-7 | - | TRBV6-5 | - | TGTGCCAGCAGTGCGGGTTACGAGCAGTACTTC | CASSAGYEQYF
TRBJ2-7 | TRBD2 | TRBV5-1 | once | TGCGCCAGCAGCTATACTAGCGGGAACGCGGGCGAGCAGTACTTC | CASSYTSGNAGEQYF
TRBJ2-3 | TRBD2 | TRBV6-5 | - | TGTGCCAGCAGTGGGAGCGGGGGGGCCGCAGATACGCAGTATTTT | CASSGSGGAADTQYF
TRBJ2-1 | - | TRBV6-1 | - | TGTGCCAGCAGTGACCCGTCGATAGCCTACAATGAGCAGTTCTTC | CASSDPSIAYNEQFF
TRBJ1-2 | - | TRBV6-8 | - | TGTGCCAGCCGAAATCCTGCCGGGGGGCAGGGCTACACCTTC | CASRNPAGGQGYTF
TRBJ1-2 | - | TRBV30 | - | TGTGCCTGGGGCAGCGAGGGTCGGGGCTACACCTTC | CAWGSEGRGYTF
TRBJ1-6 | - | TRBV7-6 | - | TGTGCCAGCAGCTTAGGGACGGGAGTACATTCACCCCTCCACTTT | CASSLGTGVHSPLHF
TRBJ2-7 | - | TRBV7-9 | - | TGTGCCAGCAGCTTATCAGGGGACGAGCAGTACTTC | CASSLSGDEQYF
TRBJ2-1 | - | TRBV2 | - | TGTGCCAGCAGTTTTACTTATGAGCAGTTCTTC | CASSFTYEQFF
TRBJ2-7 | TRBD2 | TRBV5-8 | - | TGTGCCAGCAGCGCTCCCGGGACTAGCGGCGAGCAGTACTTC | CASSAPGTSGEQYF
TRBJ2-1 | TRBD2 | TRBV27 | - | TGTGCCAGCAGTCAATTAGCGGGAAGGGGGGAAGAGCAGTTCTTC | CASSQLAGRGEEQFF
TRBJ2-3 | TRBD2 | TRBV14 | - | TGTGCCAGCAGCCAGACTAGCGGGAGAATCACAGATACGCAGTATTTT | CASSQTSGRITDTQYF
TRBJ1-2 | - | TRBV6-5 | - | TGTGCCAGCAACTCCTCCTGGGGCGGCTACACCTTC | CASNSSWGGYTF
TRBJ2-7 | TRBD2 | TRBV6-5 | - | TGTGCCAGCAGTTACCGACCCGGGGGGTACGAGCAGTACTTC | CASSYRPGGYEQYF
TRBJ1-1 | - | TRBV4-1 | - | TGCGCCAGCAGCCAAGACAGGGGGAACACTGAAGCTTTCTTT | CASSQDRGNTEAFF
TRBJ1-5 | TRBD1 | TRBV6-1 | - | TGTGCCAGCAGTCCCGACAGGGGGAGGAATCAGCCCCAGCATTTT | CASSPDRGRNQPQHF
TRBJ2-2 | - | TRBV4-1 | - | TGCGCCAGCAGCCAAGAAGGGCGGGGCGGGGAGCTGTTTTTT | CASSQEGRGGELFF
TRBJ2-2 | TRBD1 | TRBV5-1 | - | TGCGCCAGCAGCCCGGGACAGGGGAGGGCTAACACCGGGGAGCTGTTTTTT | CASSPGQGRANTGELFF
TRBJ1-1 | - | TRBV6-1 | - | TGTGCCAGCAGTGACATTCTGAACACTGAAGCTTTCTTT | CASSDILNTEAFF
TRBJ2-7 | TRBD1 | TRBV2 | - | TGTGCCAGCAGTCTAACCCTCTGGACAGGGGGGAGCTACGAGCAGTACTTC | CASSLTLWTGGSYEQYF
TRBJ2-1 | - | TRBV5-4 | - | TGTGCCAGCAGCCACCGACACAGGCGGGGCAATGAGCAGTTCTTC | CASSHRHRRGNEQFF
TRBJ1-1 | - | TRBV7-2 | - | TGTGCCAGCAGACGGAGGAACACTGAAGCTTTCTTT | CASRRRNTEAFF
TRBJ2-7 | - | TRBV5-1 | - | TGCGCCAGCAGCTTCGTGCAGGGGTTGGAACCAGACTCCTACGAGCAGTACTTC | CASSFVQGLEPDSYEQYF
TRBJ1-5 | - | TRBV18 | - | TGTGCCAGCTCAGCACTATTAGATCAGCCCCAGCATTTT | CASSALLDQPQHF
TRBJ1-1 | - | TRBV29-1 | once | TGCAGCGTTGATTCGGGGAAGGGTGGAAGGGACACTGAAGCTTTCTTT | CSVDSGKGGRDTEAFF
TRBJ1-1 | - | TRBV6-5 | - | TGTGCCAGCAGTTCGGGGACATTGAACACTGAAGCTTTCTTT | CASSSGTLNTEAFF
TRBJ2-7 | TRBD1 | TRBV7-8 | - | TGTGCCAGCAGCCTTGGTCGGACAGGGGTCTACGAGCAGTACTTC | CASSLGRTGVYEQYF
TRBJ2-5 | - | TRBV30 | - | TGTGCCTGGAGCGCGAAGCAAGAGACCCAGTACTTC | CAWSAKQETQYF
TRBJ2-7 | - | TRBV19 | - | TGTGCCAGTAGTGAGGGGGGGCAATACGAGCAGTACTTC | CASSEGGQYEQYF
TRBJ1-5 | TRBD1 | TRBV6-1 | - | TGTGCCAGCAGAGGACAGGGGCCCCGAATAGGGCCCCAGCATTTT | CASRGQGPRIGPQHF
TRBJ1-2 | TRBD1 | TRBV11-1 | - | TGTGCCAGCAGCTCTCGCGGGACAGTCTATGGCTACACCTTC | CASSSRGTVYGYTF
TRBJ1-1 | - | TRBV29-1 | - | TGCAGCGCCGGGAAAATGAACACTGAAGCTTTCTTT | CSAGKMNTEAFF
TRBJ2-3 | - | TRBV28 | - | TGTGCCAGCAGTTTTTCTTTTGGAGCTAGCACAGATACGCAGTATTTT | CASSFSFGASTDTQYF
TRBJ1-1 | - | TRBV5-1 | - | TGCGCCAGCAGCTTGGGCGGGGGGCGGATGAACACTGAAGCTTTCTTT | CASSLGGGRMNTEAFF
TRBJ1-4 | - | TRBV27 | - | TGTGCCAGCAGTTTATCGACAGATGAAAAACTGTTTTTT | CASSLSTDEKLFF
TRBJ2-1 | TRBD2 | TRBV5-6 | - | TGTGCCAGCAGCTTGGGACTAGCATTTTCGTACAATGAGCAGTTCTTC | CASSLGLAFSYNEQFF
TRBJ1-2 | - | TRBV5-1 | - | TGCGCCAGCAGCTTGAGAGCTAACTATGGCTACACCTTC | CASSLRANYGYTF